Listed below are T cell receptor beta chains from one sample, sequenced in a study of T cell changes during pregnancy in multiple sclerosis. The assay was immunoSEQ multiplex PCR, and TCRdb's table has in-frame clones only and misses some. Of 55,000 to 80,000 clones in the sample, 90% were seen once. The starting material was peripheral blood, obtained after pregnancy. The origin of the receptors is a female donor in good health, enrolled as a control in a pregnancy study. Each CDR3 is given with its conserved first and last residue. The D gene is left open where the match is weak. Rows give clone size only sometimes, using once, few, many, or a class for an expanded clone.

V	J	size	D	CDR3	DNA
TRBV6-5	TRBJ1-1	.	.	CASSLRGGDTEAFF	TGTGCCAGCAGTCTCCGGGGGGGGGACACTGAAGCTTTCTTT
TRBV30	TRBJ1-1	.	TRBD1	CASETGGRAFF	TGTGCCAGCGAGACAGGGGGAAGAGCTTTCTTT
TRBV5-1	TRBJ2-3	.	TRBD1	CASSLGDRAAQGSTDTQYF	TGCGCCAGCAGCTTGGGGGACAGGGCCGCCCAGGGGAGCACAGATACGCAGTATTTT
TRBV6-5	TRBJ2-7	.	.	CASRTGTKYEQYF	TGTGCCAGCAGAACCGGGACAAAGTACGAGCAGTACTTC
TRBV19	TRBJ2-5	.	TRBD2	CASSIRRGGLVETQYF	TGTGCCAGTAGTATTAGGCGGGGGGGCCTCGTAGAGACCCAGTACTTC
TRBV11-2	TRBJ1-2	.	.	CASSLGSRDYGYTF	TGTGCCAGCAGCTTAGGGTCCAGGGACTATGGCTACACCTTC
TRBV5-4	TRBJ2-1	.	.	CASSLVQGGNEQFF	TGTGCCAGCAGCTTGGTGCAAGGCGGCAATGAGCAGTTCTTC
TRBV9	TRBJ1-5	.	.	CASSVREDQPQHF	TGTGCCAGCAGCGTCAGGGAGGATCAGCCCCAGCATTTT
TRBV10-3	TRBJ2-1	.	TRBD2	CAISESGGINNEQFF	TGTGCCATCAGTGAGAGCGGGGGGATAAACAATGAGCAGTTCTTC
TRBV19	TRBJ1-2	once	TRBD1	CASSISDRAQFYGYTF	TGTGCCAGTAGTATATCCGACAGGGCCCAGTTCTATGGCTACACCTTC
TRBV7-9	TRBJ1-2	.	.	CASSPGEGIYGYTF	TGTGCCAGCAGTCCCGGGGAGGGGATCTATGGCTACACCTTC
TRBV2	TRBJ1-5	.	TRBD1	CASTRDSLLSGNQPQHF	TGTGCCAGCACCCGGGACAGTCTGCTAAGTGGCAATCAGCCCCAGCATTTT
TRBV11-2	TRBJ2-7	.	.	CASSQGTRLGGEQYF	TGTGCCAGCAGCCAGGGGACCCGGCTCGGTGGGGAGCAGTACTTC
TRBV6-5	TRBJ2-7	.	TRBD2	CASSPSGGFSEQYF	TGTGCCAGCAGTCCCTCCGGGGGGTTCAGCGAGCAGTACTTC
TRBV2	TRBJ1-5	.	.	CASSVSQGLDSNQPQHF	TGTGCCAGCAGTGTTTCGCAGGGATTGGATAGCAATCAGCCCCAGCATTTT
TRBV7-8	TRBJ2-7	.	TRBD1	CASSLSDRGPYEQYF	TGTGCCAGCAGCTTAAGTGACAGGGGCCCCTACGAGCAGTACTTC
TRBV7-8	TRBJ2-7	.	TRBD1	CASSPGQGSSREQYF	TGTGCCAGCAGCCCAGGACAGGGGTCGTCGAGGGAGCAGTACTTC
TRBV4-3	TRBJ2-5	.	TRBD2	CASSQDLSSGEETQYF	TGCGCCAGCAGCCAAGATCTCTCTAGCGGGGAAGAGACCCAGTACTTC
TRBV19	TRBJ2-7	.	.	CASSRGADEQYF	TGTGCCAGTAGTCGGGGGGCGGACGAGCAGTACTTC
TRBV13	TRBJ2-7	.	TRBD1	CASGQGVYEQYF	TGTGCCAGTGGACAGGGGGTATACGAGCAGTACTTC
TRBV2	TRBJ1-2	.	.	CASSEARTAYGYTF	TGTGCCAGCAGTGAAGCGAGGACAGCCTATGGCTACACCTTC
TRBV6-1	TRBJ1-5	.	.	CASSPGSGGYQPQHF	TGTGCCAGCAGTCCTGGGTCCGGGGGATATCAGCCCCAGCATTTT
TRBV18	TRBJ1-1	.	.	CASSPPRGAGLNTEAFF	TGTGCCAGCTCACCACCGCGGGGGGCAGGGCTGAACACTGAAGCTTTCTTT
TRBV29-1	TRBJ2-1	.	.	CSVEGDTISYNEQFF	TGCAGCGTTGAAGGGGACACTATATCCTACAATGAGCAGTTCTTC
TRBV12-5	TRBJ1-4	.	.	CASGPQGTTNEKLFF	TGTGCTAGTGGCCCTCAGGGGACAACTAATGAAAAACTGTTTTTT
TRBV10-3	TRBJ1-3	.	TRBD1	CAISESDRGYPRDF	TGTGCCATCAGTGAGTCGGACAGGGGGTACCCAAGGGATTTT
TRBV29-1	TRBJ2-2	.	.	CSAFGQYNTGELFF	TGCAGCGCCTTTGGACAGTATAACACCGGGGAGCTGTTTTTT
TRBV7-2	TRBJ1-1	.	.	CASSLHRVGTEAFF	TGTGCCAGCAGCTTACACAGGGTGGGCACTGAAGCTTTCTTT